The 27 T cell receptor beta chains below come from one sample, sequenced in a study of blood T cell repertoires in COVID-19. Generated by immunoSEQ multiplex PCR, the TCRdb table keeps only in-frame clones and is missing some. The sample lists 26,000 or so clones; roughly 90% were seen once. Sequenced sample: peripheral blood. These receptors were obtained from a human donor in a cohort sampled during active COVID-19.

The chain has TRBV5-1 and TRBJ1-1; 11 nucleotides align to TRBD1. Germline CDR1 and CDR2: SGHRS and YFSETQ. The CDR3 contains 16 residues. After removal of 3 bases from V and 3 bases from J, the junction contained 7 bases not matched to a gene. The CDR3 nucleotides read TGCGCCAGCAGCTCTTGGACAGGGGGCTGGGACACTGAAGCTTTCTTT. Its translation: CASSSWTGGWDTEAFF. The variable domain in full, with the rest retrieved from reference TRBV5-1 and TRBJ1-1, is KAGVTQTPRYLIKTRGQQVTLSCSPISGHRSVSWYQQTPGQGLQFLFEYFSETQRNKGNFPGRFSGRQFSNSRSEMNVSTLELGDSALYLCASSSWTGGWDTEAFFGQGTRLTVV.

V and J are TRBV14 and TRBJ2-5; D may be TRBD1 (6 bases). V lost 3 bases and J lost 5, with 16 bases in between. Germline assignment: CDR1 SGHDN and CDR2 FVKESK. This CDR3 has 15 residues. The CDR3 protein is CASSQGAYLGETQYF. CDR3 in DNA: TGTGCCAGCAGCCAGGGGGCGTATTTAGGGGAGACCCAGTACTTC.

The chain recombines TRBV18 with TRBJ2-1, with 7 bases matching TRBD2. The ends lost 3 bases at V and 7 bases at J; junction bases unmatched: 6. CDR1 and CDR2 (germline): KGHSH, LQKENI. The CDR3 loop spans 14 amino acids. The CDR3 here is CASSPDRGVNEQFF. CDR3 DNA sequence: TGTGCCAGCTCACCCGACCGGGGGGTGAATGAGCAGTTCTTC.

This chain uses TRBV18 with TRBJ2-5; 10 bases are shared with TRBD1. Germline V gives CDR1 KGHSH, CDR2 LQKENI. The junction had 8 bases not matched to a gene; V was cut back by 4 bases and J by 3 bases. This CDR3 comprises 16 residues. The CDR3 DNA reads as TGTGCCAGCTCACGCGAGAGGACAGGGGGAAAAGAGACCCAGTACTTC. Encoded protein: CASSRERTGGKETQYF. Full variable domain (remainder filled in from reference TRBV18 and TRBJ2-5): NAGVMQNPRHLVRRRGQEARLRCSPMKGHSHVYWYRQLPEEGLKFMVYLQKENIIDESGMPKERFSAEFPKEGPSILRIQQVVRGDSAAYFCASSRERTGGKETQYFGPGTRLLVL.

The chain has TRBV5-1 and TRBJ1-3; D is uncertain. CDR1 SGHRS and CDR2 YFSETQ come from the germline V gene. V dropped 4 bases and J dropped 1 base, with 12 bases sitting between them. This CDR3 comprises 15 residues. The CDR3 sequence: CASSLRAGSGNTIYF. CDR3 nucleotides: TGCGCCAGCAGCCTACGGGCGGGTTCTGGAAACACCATATATTTT.

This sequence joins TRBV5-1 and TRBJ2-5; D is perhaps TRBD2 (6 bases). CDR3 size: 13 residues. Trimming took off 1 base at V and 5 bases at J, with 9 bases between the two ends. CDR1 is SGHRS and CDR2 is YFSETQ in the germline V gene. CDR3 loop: CASSLTGEETQYF. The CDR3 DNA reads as TGCGCCAGCAGCTTGACGGGGGAGGAGACCCAGTACTTC.

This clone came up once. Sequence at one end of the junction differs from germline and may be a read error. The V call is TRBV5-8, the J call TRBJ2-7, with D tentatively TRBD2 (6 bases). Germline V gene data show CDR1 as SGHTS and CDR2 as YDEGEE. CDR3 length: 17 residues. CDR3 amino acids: CTSSPGVGSETTYEQYF. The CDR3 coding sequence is TGTACCAGCAGCCCGGGGGTGGGTTCGGAGACTACCTACGAGCAGTACTTC.

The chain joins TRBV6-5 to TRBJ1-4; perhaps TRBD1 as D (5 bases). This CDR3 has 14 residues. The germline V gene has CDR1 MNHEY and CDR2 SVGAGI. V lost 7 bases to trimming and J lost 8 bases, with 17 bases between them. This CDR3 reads CASTNSWGGEKLFF. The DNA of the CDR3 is TGTGCCAGCACCAACTCCTGGGGGGGGGAAAAACTGTTTTTT.

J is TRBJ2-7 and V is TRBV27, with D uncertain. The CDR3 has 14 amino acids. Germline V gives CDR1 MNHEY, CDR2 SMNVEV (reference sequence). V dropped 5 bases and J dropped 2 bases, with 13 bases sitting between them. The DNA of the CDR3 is TGTGCCAGCAGTCCAACTTACCCGGCCTACGAGCAGTACTTC. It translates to CASSPTYPAYEQYF.

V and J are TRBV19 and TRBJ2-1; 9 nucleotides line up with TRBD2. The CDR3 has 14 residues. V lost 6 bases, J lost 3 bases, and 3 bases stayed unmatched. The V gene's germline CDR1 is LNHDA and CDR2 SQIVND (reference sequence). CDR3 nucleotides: TGTGCCAGTAGGGCGGGGGGGTTCTACAATGAGCAGTTCTTC. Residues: CASRAGGFYNEQFF.

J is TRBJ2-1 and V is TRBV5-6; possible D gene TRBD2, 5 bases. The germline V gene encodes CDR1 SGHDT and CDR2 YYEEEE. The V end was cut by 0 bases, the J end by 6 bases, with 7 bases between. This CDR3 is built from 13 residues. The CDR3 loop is CASSLVLANEQFF. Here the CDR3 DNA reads TGTGCCAGCAGCTTGGTGCTAGCCAATGAGCAGTTCTTC.

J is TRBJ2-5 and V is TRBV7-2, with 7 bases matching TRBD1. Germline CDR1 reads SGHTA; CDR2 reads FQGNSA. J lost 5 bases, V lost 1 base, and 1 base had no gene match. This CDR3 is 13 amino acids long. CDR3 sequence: CASSLEGGETQYF. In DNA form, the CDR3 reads TGTGCCAGCAGCTTAGAAGGGGGCGAGACCCAGTACTTC.

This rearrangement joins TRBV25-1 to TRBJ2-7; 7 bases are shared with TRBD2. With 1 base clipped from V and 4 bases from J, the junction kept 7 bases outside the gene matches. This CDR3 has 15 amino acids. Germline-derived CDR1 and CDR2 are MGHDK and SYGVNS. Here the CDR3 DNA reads TGTGCCAGCAGTGAATCTAACGGGGGGAGGTACGAGCAGTACTTC. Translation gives CASSESNGGRYEQYF.

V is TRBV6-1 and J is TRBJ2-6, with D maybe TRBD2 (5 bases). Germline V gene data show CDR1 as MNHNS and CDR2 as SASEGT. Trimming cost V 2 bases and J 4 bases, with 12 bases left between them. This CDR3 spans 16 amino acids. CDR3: CASSETRPLGANVLTF. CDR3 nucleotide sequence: TGTGCCAGCAGTGAAACTAGGCCTCTCGGGGCCAACGTCCTGACTTTC.

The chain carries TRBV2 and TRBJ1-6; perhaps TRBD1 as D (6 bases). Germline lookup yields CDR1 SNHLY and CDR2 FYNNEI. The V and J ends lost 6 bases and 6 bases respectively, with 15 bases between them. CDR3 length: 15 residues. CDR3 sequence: CASRLRTESNSPLHF. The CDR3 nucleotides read TGTGCCAGCAGACTCAGGACAGAGAGTAATTCACCCCTCCACTTT.

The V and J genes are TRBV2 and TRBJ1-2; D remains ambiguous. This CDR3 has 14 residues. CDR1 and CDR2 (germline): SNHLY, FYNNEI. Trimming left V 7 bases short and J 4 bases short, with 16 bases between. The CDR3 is CASNSDQTLYGYTF. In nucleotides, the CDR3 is TGTGCCAGCAATTCGGATCAGACTCTCTATGGCTACACCTTC.

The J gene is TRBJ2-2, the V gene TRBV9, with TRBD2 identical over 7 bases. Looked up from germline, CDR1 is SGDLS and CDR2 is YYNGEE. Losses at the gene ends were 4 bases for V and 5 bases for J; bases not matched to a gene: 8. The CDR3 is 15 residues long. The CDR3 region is CASSPWGGVTGELFF. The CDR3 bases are TGTGCCAGCAGCCCTTGGGGGGGGGTTACCGGGGAGCTGTTTTTT. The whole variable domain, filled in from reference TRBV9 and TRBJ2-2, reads DSGVTQTPKHLITATGQRVTLRCSPRSGDLSVYWYQQSLDQGLQFLIQYYNGEERAKGNILERFSAQQFPDLHSELNLSSLELGDSALYFCASSPWGGVTGELFFGEGSRLTVL.

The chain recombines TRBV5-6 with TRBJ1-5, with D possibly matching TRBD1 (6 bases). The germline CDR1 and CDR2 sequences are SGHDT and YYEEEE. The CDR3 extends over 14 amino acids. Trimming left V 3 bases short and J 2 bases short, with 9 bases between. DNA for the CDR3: TGTGCCAGCAGCTGGTACAGGGGCAATCAGCCCCAGCATTTT. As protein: CASSWYRGNQPQHF. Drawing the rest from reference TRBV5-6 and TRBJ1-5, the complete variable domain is DAGVTQSPTHLIKTRGQQVTLRCSPKSGHDTVSWYQQALGQGPQFIFQYYEEEERQRGNFPDRFSGHQFPNYSSELNVNALLLGDSALYLCASSWYRGNQPQHFGDGTRLSIL.

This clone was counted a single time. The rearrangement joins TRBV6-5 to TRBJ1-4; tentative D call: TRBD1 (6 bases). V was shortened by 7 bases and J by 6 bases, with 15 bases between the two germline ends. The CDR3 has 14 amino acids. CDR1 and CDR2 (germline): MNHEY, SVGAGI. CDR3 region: CASMSRGMDEKLFF. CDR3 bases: TGTGCCAGCATGTCTAGGGGGATGGATGAAAAACTGTTTTTT.

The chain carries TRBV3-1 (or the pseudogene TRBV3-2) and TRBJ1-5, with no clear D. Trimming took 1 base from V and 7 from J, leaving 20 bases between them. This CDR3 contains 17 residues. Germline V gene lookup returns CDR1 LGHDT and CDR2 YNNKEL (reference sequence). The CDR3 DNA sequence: TGTGCCAGCAGCCAAGGACAAGCGGCCACGGCTAGGCAGCCCCAGCATTTT. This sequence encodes CASSQGQAATARQPQHF.

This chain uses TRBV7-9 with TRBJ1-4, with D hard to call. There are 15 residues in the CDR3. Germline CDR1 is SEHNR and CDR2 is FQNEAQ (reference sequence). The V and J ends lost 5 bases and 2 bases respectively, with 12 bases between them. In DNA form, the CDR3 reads TGTGCCAGCAGCCTGCCAGCGGGCACTAATGAAAAACTGTTTTTT. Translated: CASSLPAGTNEKLFF.

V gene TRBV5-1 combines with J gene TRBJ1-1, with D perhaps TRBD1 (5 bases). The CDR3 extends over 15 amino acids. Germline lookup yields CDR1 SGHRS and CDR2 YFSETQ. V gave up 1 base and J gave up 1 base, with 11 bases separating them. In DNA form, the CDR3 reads TGCGCCAGCAGCTTGACGACAGTTACGAACACTGAAGCTTTCTTT. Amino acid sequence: CASSLTTVTNTEAFF.

The CDR3 protein is CASSLLRGSSEQYF. CDR3 nucleotide sequence: TGTGCCAGCAGTTTACTACGGGGGTCGAGTGAGCAGTACTTC. This chain uses TRBV27 with TRBJ2-7; the D gene is possibly TRBD2 (6 bases). With 2 bases removed from V and 7 bases from J, the gap between germline ends came to 15 bases. The CDR3 totals 14 residues. Germline V gene sequence: CDR1 MNHEY, CDR2 SMNVEV (reference sequence).

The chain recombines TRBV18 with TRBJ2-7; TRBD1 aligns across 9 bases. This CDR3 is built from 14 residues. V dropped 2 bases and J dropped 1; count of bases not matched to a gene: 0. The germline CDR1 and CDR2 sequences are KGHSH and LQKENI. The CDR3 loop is CASSPGTGSYEQYF. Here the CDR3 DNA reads TGTGCCAGCTCACCAGGGACAGGGTCCTACGAGCAGTACTTC.

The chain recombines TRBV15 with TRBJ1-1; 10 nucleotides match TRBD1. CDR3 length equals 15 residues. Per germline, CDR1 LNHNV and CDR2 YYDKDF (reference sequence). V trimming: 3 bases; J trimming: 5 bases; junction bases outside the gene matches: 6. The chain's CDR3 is CATSRGQGWGTEAFF. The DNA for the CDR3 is TGTGCCACCAGCAGGGGACAGGGGTGGGGGACTGAAGCTTTCTTT.

CDR3 in DNA: TGTGCCAGCTCACCGGGACTTTCAAAAGACAATGAGCAGTTCTTC. Amino acid sequence: CASSPGLSKDNEQFF. This sequence joins TRBV18 and TRBJ2-1, with D perhaps matching TRBD2 (6 bases). CDR3 length: 15 residues. CDR1 and CDR2 (germline): KGHSH, LQKENI. V was cut by 3 bases and J by 5 bases, with 14 bases left in between.

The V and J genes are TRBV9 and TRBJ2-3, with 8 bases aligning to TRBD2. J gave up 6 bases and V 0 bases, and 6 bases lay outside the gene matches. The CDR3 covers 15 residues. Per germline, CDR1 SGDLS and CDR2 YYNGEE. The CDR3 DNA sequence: TGTGCCAGCAGCGTAGCGGGGGGGCGGGCTGATACGCAGTATTTT. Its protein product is CASSVAGGRADTQYF.